Sequencing of this T cell receptor beta chain was carried out in a study of blood T cell repertoires in COVID-19. Overall study: COVID-19 samples, acute and convalescent, were from the United States, Italy and Spain. The cDNA or gDNA used as material had been derived from T cells, B-cell-depleted T cells, or PBMCs.

This CDR3 comprises 13 residues. V lost 7 bases to trimming and J lost 4 bases; unmatched junction nucleotides: 4. Germline V gives CDR1 MNHEY, CDR2 SMNVEV (reference sequence). Under the authors' procedure: Amplified reference gene primers provided the basis for estimating nucleated cell counts. Generated by immunoSEQ multiplex PCR, the TCRdb table keeps only in-frame clones and is missing some. That table furnishes V, J and clone size, whereas the DNA furnished D and trimming. The profile covers roughly 14,000 clones, with about 86% appearing a single time and roughly 34% taken by the ten largest. This TCR was recovered from a human donor in a cohort sampled during active COVID-19. The source material was peripheral blood. The chain uses TRBV27 and TRBJ2-7, with 10 bases identical to TRBD1. For the CDR3, the DNA is TGTGCCAGCACGTGGACAGGGGGGTACGAGCAGTACTTC. Amino acids: CASTWTGGYEQYF.